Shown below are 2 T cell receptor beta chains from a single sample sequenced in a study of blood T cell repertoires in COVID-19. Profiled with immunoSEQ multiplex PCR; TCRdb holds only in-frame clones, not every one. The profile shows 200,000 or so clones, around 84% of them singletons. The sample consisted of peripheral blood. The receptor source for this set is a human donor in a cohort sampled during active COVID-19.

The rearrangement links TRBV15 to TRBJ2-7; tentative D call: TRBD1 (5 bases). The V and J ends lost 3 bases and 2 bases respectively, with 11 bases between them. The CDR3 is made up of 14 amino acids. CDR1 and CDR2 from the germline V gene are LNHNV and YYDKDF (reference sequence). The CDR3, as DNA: TGTGCCACCAGCAGGAAGGACATCACCTACGAGCAGTACTTC. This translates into CATSRKDITYEQYF.

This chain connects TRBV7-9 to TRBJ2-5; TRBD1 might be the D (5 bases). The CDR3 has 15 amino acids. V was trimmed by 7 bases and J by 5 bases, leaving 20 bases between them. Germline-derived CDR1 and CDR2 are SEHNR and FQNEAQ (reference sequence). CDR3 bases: TGTGCCAGCACCATAAAGGACATTGCCCTGGAGACCCAGTACTTC. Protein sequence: CASTIKDIALETQYF. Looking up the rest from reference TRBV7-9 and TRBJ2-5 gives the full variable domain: DTGVSQNPRHKITKRGQNVTFRCDPISEHNRLYWYRQTLGQGPEFLTYFQNEAQLEKSRLLSDRFSAERPKGSFSTLEIQRTEQGDSAMYLCASTIKDIALETQYFGPGTRLLVL.